This is a list of T cell receptor beta chains from one sample in a study of patients and donors after allogeneic stem cell transplantation. Using its own MiXCR run on the RT-PCR reads, TCRdb lists one record per CDR3 protein. This table has over 400,000 distinct CDR3 sequences, 15% to 20% appearing once. The specimen was blood, either unsorted or a sorted T cell fraction (not recorded which). The receptor source for this set is a human donor who was either an allogeneic HSCT recipient or a stem cell or donor lymphocyte infusion donor (not recorded which). It is not recorded whose cells these are; they may come from a transplant donor. Both conserved end residues are part of each CDR3.

CDR3 protein	V gene	J gene
CASSSGPGQGASQPQHF	TRBV4-1	TRBJ1-5
CASSLSAGLAGGPITDTQYF	TRBV12-3/TRBV12-4	TRBJ2-3
CASRTRIKAANYGYTF	TRBV2	TRBJ1-2
CASSLSGQGKQPQHF	TRBV27	TRBJ1-5
CASGLKGAGTDTQYF	TRBV12-5	TRBJ2-3
CATSAEGYEQYF	TRBV24-1	TRBJ2-7
CASSFDRGPYEQYF	TRBV5-5	TRBJ2-7
CASSDGTGTRFEQFF	TRBV6-1	TRBJ2-1
CSARRKSNQPQHF	TRBV20-1	TRBJ1-5
CASSLAGADALGDTQYF	TRBV5-1	TRBJ2-3
CASSATRKRETQYF	TRBV25-1	TRBJ2-5
CASRQTGPSTDTQYF	TRBV5-1	TRBJ2-3
CASSLRGLGAEAFF	TRBV5-6	TRBJ1-1
CASARHPQETQYF	TRBV7-9	TRBJ2-5
CASSSGLTAFF	TRBV12-3/TRBV12-4	TRBJ1-1
CASSDGGTDTQYF	TRBV2	TRBJ2-3
CASSFRVTSGKQNEQYF	TRBV12-3/TRBV12-4	TRBJ2-7
CASSTMGSSYEQYF	TRBV5-1	TRBJ2-7
CASSLAPFPQETQYF	TRBV11-2	TRBJ2-5
CASSLAADSNQPQHF	TRBV5-6	TRBJ1-5
CSGTGPILAKNIQYF	TRBV20-1	TRBJ2-4
CASTPDGKTYEQYF	TRBV6-1	TRBJ2-7
CASSWEGDEQYF	TRBV7-6	TRBJ2-7
CASSDPAGRTDTQYF	TRBV5-5	TRBJ2-3
CASSLGDLAASSYNEQFF	TRBV7-8	TRBJ2-1
CSARDWEIYNEQFF	TRBV20-1	TRBJ2-1
CSARPLAGGISSYNEQFF	TRBV20-1	TRBJ2-1
CAWSESGLSGNTIYF	TRBV30	TRBJ1-3
CASSYAPGQGGSPLHF	TRBV6-5	TRBJ1-6
CASSHFGWDEKLFF	TRBV4-2	TRBJ1-4
CASRRGTEAFF	TRBV12-3/TRBV12-4	TRBJ1-1
CASRPSGDRGGYTF	TRBV6-4	TRBJ1-2
CASSLSPLAGPTYNEQFF	TRBV11-1	TRBJ2-1
CASRGGAPMGEKLFF	TRBV25-1	TRBJ1-4
CASSAGGEGGTYGYTF	TRBV7-6	TRBJ1-2
CASSFWGGTTDTQYF	TRBV7-2	TRBJ2-3
CASSHQLNEQFF	TRBV4-2	TRBJ2-1
CASSPGEGMNTEAFF	TRBV18	TRBJ1-1
CSARDGGVEQYF	TRBV20-1	TRBJ2-7
CSVSTGAGTDTQYF	TRBV29-1	TRBJ2-3
CASSRGRGELFF	TRBV6-2/TRBV6-3	TRBJ2-2
CASNPGTGPNTGELFF	TRBV12-5	TRBJ2-2
CASSQGRNTEAFF	TRBV3-1	TRBJ1-1
CASSLMGASSYEQYF	TRBV12-3/TRBV12-4	TRBJ2-7
CSAQGKVETQYF	TRBV29-1	TRBJ2-5